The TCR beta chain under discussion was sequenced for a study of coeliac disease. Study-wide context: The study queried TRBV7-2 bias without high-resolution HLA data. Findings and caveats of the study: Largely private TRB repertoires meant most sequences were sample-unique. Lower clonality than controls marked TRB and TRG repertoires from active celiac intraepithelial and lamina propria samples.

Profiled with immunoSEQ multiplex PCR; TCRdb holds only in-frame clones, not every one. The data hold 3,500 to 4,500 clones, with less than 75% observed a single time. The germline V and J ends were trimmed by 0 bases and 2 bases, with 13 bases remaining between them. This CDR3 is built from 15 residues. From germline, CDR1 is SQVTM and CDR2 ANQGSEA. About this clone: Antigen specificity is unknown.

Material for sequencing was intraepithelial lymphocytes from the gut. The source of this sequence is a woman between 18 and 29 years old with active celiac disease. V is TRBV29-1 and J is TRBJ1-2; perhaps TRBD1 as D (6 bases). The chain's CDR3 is CSVEDRDRKNYGYTF. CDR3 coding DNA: TGCAGCGTTGAAGATCGAGACAGGAAGAACTATGGCTACACCTTC.